This T cell receptor (beta chain) is drawn from a study of T cells in localized non-small cell lung cancer. Some clones are missing from TCRdb's copy, which holds only in-frame ones; the method was immunoSEQ multiplex PCR. This table holds fewer than 45,000 clones, roughly 86% found once. V lost 0 bases, J lost 3 bases, and 9 bases stayed unmatched. The germline CDR1 and CDR2 sequences are ENHRY and SYGVKD. CDR3 length equals 17 residues. The count of this clone is one. The sample was peripheral blood, taken before any cancer treatment. The origin of this receptor is an older female donor with stage I squamous cell lung carcinoma. The chain uses TRBV10-3 and TRBJ2-7; 9 nucleotides line up with TRBD1. The CDR3 region is CAISESSGGQGSYEQYF. CDR3 nucleotide sequence: TGTGCCATCAGTGAGTCCTCAGGGGGACAGGGAAGCTACGAGCAGTACTTC.